This TCR beta chain stems from a study of molecular identifiers for immune sequencing clone quantification. Each CDR3 protein gets one entry after TCRdb re-called the PCR reads with MiXCR. In the table there are 80,000 to 100,000 distinct CDR3 sequences, less than 25% of which are singletons. The V end was cut by 1 base, the J end by 2 bases, with 11 bases between. CDR1 is MGHRA and CDR2 is YSYEKL in the germline V gene. CDR3 length equals 15 residues. What was sequenced was naive CD8+ T cells from blood, with Jurkat cell RNA spiked in. Indicated subset: FACS-sorted CD8+CD4-CCR7+CD45RA+ naive T cells. This TCR came from a human donor in good health. Some libraries in this study had Jurkat cell RNA spiked in. The rearrangement uses TRBV4-1 and TRBJ2-5; D not resolved. The CDR3 nucleotides read TGCGCCAGCAGCCAAGGTAGGGCCAATCAAGAGACCCAGTACTTC. Its protein is CASSQGRANQETQYF.